This T cell receptor (beta chain) was sequenced for a study of blood T cell repertoires in COVID-19. To note about this clone: The conserved final phenylalanine or tryptophan is absent from the CDR3, which likely points to a read error. It is unclear where the CDR3 begins or ends on the DNA, so no DNA is shown, and the CDR3 is as TCRdb lists it.

The assay was immunoSEQ multiplex PCR, and TCRdb's table has in-frame clones only and misses some. Of 150,000 or so clones in the sample, over 80% were seen once. The sample comprised PBMCs or T cells enriched from blood (not recorded which). This clonotype was obtained from a man in his 70s who had been exposed to COVID-19.

This CDR3 is CASSSGLAGEMGL. V usage is TRBV12-1 and J usage is TRBJ2-7; the table gives TRBD2 as D, unverified against the DNA. TRBV12-1 is classified as a pseudogene. From its first to its last residue, the CDR3 has 13 amino acids.